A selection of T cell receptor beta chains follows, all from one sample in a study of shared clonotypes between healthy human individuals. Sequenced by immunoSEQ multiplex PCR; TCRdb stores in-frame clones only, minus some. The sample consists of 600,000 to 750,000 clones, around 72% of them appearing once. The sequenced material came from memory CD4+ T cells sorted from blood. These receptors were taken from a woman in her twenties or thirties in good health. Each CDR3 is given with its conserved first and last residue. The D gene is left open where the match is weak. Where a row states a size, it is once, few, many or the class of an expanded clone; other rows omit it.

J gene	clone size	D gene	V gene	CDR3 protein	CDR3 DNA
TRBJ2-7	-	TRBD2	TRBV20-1	CSAQTSHEQYF	TGCAGTGCTCAGACTAGCCACGAGCAGTACTTC
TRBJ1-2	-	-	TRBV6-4	CASRKQGGNYGYTF	TGTGCCAGCAGAAAGCAGGGTGGGAACTATGGCTACACCTTC
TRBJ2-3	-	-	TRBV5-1	CASSRGRSTDTQYF	TGCGCCAGCAGCCGGGGACGGAGCACAGATACGCAGTATTTT
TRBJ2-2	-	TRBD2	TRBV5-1	CASSRIAGGPTGELFF	TGCGCCAGCAGCCGTATAGCGGGAGGGCCCACCGGGGAGCTGTTTTTT
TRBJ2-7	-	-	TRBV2	CASSEGWAAAGYF	TGTGCCAGCAGTGAAGGTTGGGCAGCCGCTGGGTACTTC
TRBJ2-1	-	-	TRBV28	CASSLLLAVPPEQFF	TGTGCCAGCAGTTTATTACTAGCCGTCCCCCCTGAGCAGTTCTTC
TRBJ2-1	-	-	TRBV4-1	CASSQGLYNEQFF	TGCGCCAGCAGCCAGGGACTCTACAATGAGCAGTTCTTC
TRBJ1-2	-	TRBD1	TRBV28	CASSPPPETGDGYTF	TGTGCCAGCAGTCCACCTCCTGAGACAGGGGACGGCTACACCTTC
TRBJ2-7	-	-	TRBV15	CATSRDGGTRSYEQYF	TGTGCCACCAGCAGAGATGGGGGGACTCGATCTTACGAGCAGTACTTC
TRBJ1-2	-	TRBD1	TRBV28	CASRRTGLEYGYTF	TGTGCCAGCAGAAGGACAGGGTTGGAATATGGCTACACCTTC
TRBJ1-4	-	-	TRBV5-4	CASSYATNEKLFF	TGTGCCAGCAGCTATGCAACTAATGAAAAACTGTTTTTT
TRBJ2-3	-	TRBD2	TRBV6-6	CASSRQSGRGADTQYF	TGTGCCAGCAGTCGCCAAAGCGGGAGGGGAGCAGATACGCAGTATTTT
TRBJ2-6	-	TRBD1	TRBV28	CASSRLPGTDYSGANVLTF	TGTGCCAGCAGCCGACTACCCGGGACAGATTACTCTGGGGCCAACGTCCTGACTTTC
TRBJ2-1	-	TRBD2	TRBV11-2	CASSLQRGILYNEQFF	TGTGCCAGCAGCTTACAGCGGGGGATATTATACAATGAGCAGTTCTTC
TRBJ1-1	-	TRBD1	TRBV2	CETQGARLSTEAFF	TGTGAAACACAGGGGGCGCGATTATCCACTGAAGCTTTCTTT
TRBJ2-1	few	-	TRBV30	CAWSPQTSYNEQFF	TGTGCCTGGAGTCCCCAGACATCCTACAATGAGCAGTTCTTC
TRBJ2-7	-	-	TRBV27	CASSLSPLHEQYF	TGTGCCAGCAGTTTATCTCCGCTCCACGAGCAGTACTTC
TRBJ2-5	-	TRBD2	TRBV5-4	CASTPGGTLQETQYF	TGTGCCAGCACCCCGGGGGGAACACTCCAAGAGACCCAGTACTTC
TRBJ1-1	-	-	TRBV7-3	CASSPYVSSEAFF	TGTGCCAGCAGTCCCTATGTCAGCAGTGAAGCTTTCTTT
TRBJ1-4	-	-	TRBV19	CASQGYIGLGNEKLFF	TGTGCCAGCCAAGGGTATATCGGGCTGGGTAATGAAAAACTGTTTTTT
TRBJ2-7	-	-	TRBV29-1	CSAAGPSTYEQYF	TGCAGCGCTGCAGGACCCTCAACCTACGAGCAGTACTTC
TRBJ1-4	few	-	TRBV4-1	CASSRTSATNEKLFF	TGCGCCAGCAGCCGCACATCTGCAACTAATGAAAAACTGTTTTTT
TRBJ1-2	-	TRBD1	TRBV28	CATYRGKSYGYTF	TGTGCCACCTACAGGGGAAAGAGCTATGGCTACACCTTC
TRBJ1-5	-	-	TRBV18	CASSAQGSNQPQHF	TGTGCCAGCTCAGCTCAGGGGAGCAATCAGCCCCAGCATTTT
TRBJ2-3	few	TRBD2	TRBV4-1	CASSQISGVGTDTQYF	TGCGCCAGCAGCCAGATTAGCGGGGTAGGAACAGATACGCAGTATTTT
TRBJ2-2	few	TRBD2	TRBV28	CASSLASGSTVAGELFF	TGTGCCAGCAGTTTAGCTAGCGGGAGTACTGTCGCCGGGGAGCTGTTTTTT
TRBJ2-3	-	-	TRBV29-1	CSVYHRRVTDTQYF	TGCAGCGTTTATCACCGCCGCGTCACAGATACGCAGTATTTT
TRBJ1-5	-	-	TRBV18	CASSPAGDQPQHF	TGTGCCAGCTCACCGGCGGGGGATCAGCCCCAGCATTTT
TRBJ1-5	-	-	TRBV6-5	CASRYSSNQPQHF	TGTGCCAGCAGGTACAGCAGCAATCAGCCCCAGCATTTT
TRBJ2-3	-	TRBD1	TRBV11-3	CASSLDSTGGAQYF	TGTGCCAGCAGCTTAGATTCTACAGGGGGCGCGCAGTATTTT
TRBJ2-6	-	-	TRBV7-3	CASSLMASGANVLTF	TGTGCCAGCAGCTTGATGGCCTCTGGGGCCAACGTCCTGACTTTC
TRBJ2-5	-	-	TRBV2	CASSGELLGETQYF	TGTGCCAGCAGTGGGGAGTTATTGGGGGAGACCCAGTACTTC
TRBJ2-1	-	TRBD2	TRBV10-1	CASSESNSGRWFF	TGCGCCAGCAGTGAGTCGAATAGCGGGAGGTGGTTCTTC
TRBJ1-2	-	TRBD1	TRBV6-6	CASSGQGFYGYTF	TGTGCCAGCTCAGGACAGGGGTTTTATGGCTACACCTTC
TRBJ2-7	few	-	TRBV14	CASSPVWRSRDEQYF	TGTGCCAGCAGTCCGGTGTGGAGGAGTAGGGACGAGCAGTACTTC
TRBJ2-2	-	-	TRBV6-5	CASSYWVSSNTGELFF	TGTGCCAGCAGTTATTGGGTGTCCTCGAACACCGGGGAGCTGTTTTTT
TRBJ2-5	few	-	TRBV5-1	CASSFSGDRETQYF	TGCGCCAGCAGCTTCTCGGGAGATCGGGAGACCCAGTACTTC
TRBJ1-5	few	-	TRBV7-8	CASSPQVEPQHF	TGTGCCAGCAGCCCGCAGGTGGAGCCCCAGCATTTT
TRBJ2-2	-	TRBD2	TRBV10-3	CAISESTGLAGDTGELFF	TGTGCCATCAGTGAGTCCACCGGACTAGCGGGAGATACCGGGGAGCTGTTTTTT
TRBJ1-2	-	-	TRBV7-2	CASSLGVGRGLYGYTF	TGTGCCAGCAGCTTGGGGGTGGGCAGAGGATTATATGGCTACACCTTC
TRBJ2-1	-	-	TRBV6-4	CASSIGTIFDGNEQFF	TGTGCCAGCAGTATCGGGACAATCTTCGATGGGAATGAGCAGTTCTTC